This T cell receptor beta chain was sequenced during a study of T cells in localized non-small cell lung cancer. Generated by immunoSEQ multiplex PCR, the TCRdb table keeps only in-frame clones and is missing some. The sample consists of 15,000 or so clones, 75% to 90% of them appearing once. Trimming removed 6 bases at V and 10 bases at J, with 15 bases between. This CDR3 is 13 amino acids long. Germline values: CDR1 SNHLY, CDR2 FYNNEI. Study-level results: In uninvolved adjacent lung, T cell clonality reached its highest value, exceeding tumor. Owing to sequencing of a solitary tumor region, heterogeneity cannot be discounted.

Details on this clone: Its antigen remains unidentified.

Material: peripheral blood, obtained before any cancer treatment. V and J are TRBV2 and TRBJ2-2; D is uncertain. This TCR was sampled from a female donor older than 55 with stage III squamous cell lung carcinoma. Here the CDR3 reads CASREFPPEELFF. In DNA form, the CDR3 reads TGTGCCAGCAGGGAATTCCCCCCCGAGGAGCTGTTTTTT.